What follows are 22 T cell receptor beta chains derived from one specimen sequenced in a study of T cells expressing NK-cell markers. Each CDR3 protein gets one entry in TCRdb, which reprocessed the 5' RACE reads and gives no DNA. The table gives 350,000 to 400,000 distinct CDR3 sequences; the top ten clones make up about 10% of it. The sample was blood T cells: a sorted CD56 or NKG2C T cell subset, CD4+ or CD8+ T cells, or bulk PBMC T cells (not recorded which). These receptor sequences come from a woman aged 45 to 65 in good health.

This rearrangement joins TRBV6-1 to TRBJ1-1; TCRdb designates TRBD1, a call that cannot be tested without DNA. Germline V gene sequence: CDR1 MNHNS, CDR2 SASEGT. The CDR3 runs 14 residues. CDR3 amino acids: CASSEAGTARGSFF.

V and J are TRBV10-3 and TRBJ2-3; TCRdb designates TRBD1, a call that cannot be tested without DNA. Germline lookup yields CDR1 ENHRY and CDR2 SYGVKD. The CDR3 consists of 17 residues. The CDR3 loop reads CAISVGQRGISTDTQYF.

V and J are TRBV5-1 and TRBJ1-1; TCRdb's D gene call, TRBD1, goes unchecked for lack of DNA. CDR1 and CDR2 from the germline V gene are SGHRS and YFSETQ. The CDR3 is 16 residues long. The CDR3 spells CASSLAGMFGQGEAFF.

This CDR3 is CAISGGQGNEQFF. V and J are TRBV10-3 and TRBJ2-1; TCRdb returns TRBD1, unconfirmable since there is no DNA. The CDR3 has 13 residues. The germline CDR1 and CDR2 sequences are ENHRY and SYGVKD.

The V gene is TRBV5-1, the J gene TRBJ2-3. The CDR3 is made up of 14 amino acids. Looked up from germline, CDR1 is SGHRS and CDR2 is YFSETQ. CDR3 sequence reads: CASSFNPITDTQYF.

The chain is built from TRBV11-1 and TRBJ2-1; there is no DNA to check the TCRdb D call of TRBD2. The CDR3 runs 14 residues. Germline lookup yields CDR1 SGHAT and CDR2 FQDESV (reference sequence). This CDR3 is CASSLGLAGREQFF. Full variable domain (remainder filled in from reference TRBV11-1 and TRBJ2-1): EAEVAQSPRYKITEKSQAVAFWCDPISGHATLYWYRQILGQGPELLVQFQDESVVDDSQLPKDRFSAERLKGVDSTLKIQPAELGDSAMYLCASSLGLAGREQFFGPGTRLTVL.

J is TRBJ1-2 and V is TRBV27. Germline-derived CDR1 and CDR2 are MNHEY and SMNVEV (reference sequence). The CDR3 sequence is 12 residues long. Here the CDR3 reads CATGVANYGYTF.

J is TRBJ1-2 and V is TRBV20-1; the D call from TCRdb, TRBD1, cannot be confirmed without DNA. CDR3 length equals 13 residues. Germline CDR1 and CDR2: DFQATT and SNEGSKA (reference sequence). CDR3 sequence reads: CSARGTGDYGYTF.

CDR3 residues: CASSPYTLDGTDTQYF. V is TRBV7-9 and J is TRBJ2-3; TCRdb lists TRBD2, though no DNA is available to test this call. Germline V lookup: CDR1 SEHNR, CDR2 FQNEAQ (reference sequence). This CDR3 comprises 16 residues.

The J gene is TRBJ2-7, the V gene TRBV5-4. Per germline, CDR1 SGHNT and CDR2 YYREEE (reference sequence). CDR3 length: 13 amino acids. CDR3 protein: CASSLGQNTEQYF.

The chain uses TRBV12-3 or TRBV12-4 and TRBJ2-5. CDR3 length equals 16 residues. CDR3 sequence: CASSLRTQMTQETQYF.

J is TRBJ2-1 and V is TRBV5-6. The length of the CDR3 is 11 residues. Germline CDR1 SGHDT, CDR2 YYEEEE. The CDR3 reads CASSRLSEQFF. Complete variable domain (other parts from reference TRBV5-6 and TRBJ2-1): DAGVTQSPTHLIKTRGQQVTLRCSPKSGHDTVSWYQQALGQGPQFIFQYYEEEERQRGNFPDRFSGHQFPNYSSELNVNALLLGDSALYLCASSRLSEQFFGPGTRLTVL.

The V gene is TRBV11-2, the J gene TRBJ1-1; as DNA is missing, the TRBD1 call by TCRdb cannot be tested. Germline V gene sequence: CDR1 SGHAT, CDR2 FQNNGV. The CDR3 has 15 residues. The CDR3 spells CASSLVGGFNTEAFF.

The J gene is TRBJ2-6, the V gene TRBV15; lacking DNA, the TRBD1 call made by TCRdb goes unchecked. Germline CDR1 is LNHNV and CDR2 is YYDKDF (reference sequence). CDR3 length equals 16 residues. The CDR3 here is CATDSGQPSGANVLTF.

The chain links TRBV5-1 to TRBJ1-4; TCRdb calls TRBD1, which cannot be checked without DNA. The CDR3 runs 14 residues. CDR1 and CDR2 from the germline V gene are SGHRS and YFSETQ. The CDR3 here is CASRPGGSAEKLFF.

The rearrangement links TRBV27 to TRBJ2-7; TCRdb's assignment of TRBD2 cannot be checked, as there is no DNA. The CDR3 is 13 residues long. Germline V lookup: CDR1 MNHEY, CDR2 SMNVEV (reference sequence). This CDR3 is CASSLKGWAEQYF.

This sequence joins TRBV15 and TRBJ2-7; as DNA is missing, the TRBD1 call by TCRdb cannot be tested. Germline V gene sequence: CDR1 LNHNV, CDR2 YYDKDF (reference sequence). The CDR3 is 16 residues long. CDR3 sequence reads: CATSRKTGTGGDEQYF.

This chain links TRBV12-3 or TRBV12-4 with TRBJ1-2; TCRdb's D gene call, TRBD1, goes unchecked for lack of DNA. There are 13 residues in the CDR3. CDR3 region: CASSLRQGRGYTF.

This chain links TRBV7-9 with TRBJ1-2. CDR1 is SEHNR, CDR2 FQNEAQ, per germline (reference sequence). CDR3 length: 14 residues. CDR3 amino acids: CASSLVGEGDGYTF.

This chain connects TRBV5-1 to TRBJ2-1. The CDR3 length is 12 residues. CDR1 and CDR2 from the germline V gene are SGHRS and YFSETQ. The CDR3 protein is CASSPSLELQFF.

This rearrangement joins TRBV5-1 to TRBJ2-7. Germline CDR1 reads SGHRS; CDR2 reads YFSETQ. This CDR3 has 12 amino acids. The CDR3 here is CASSLKPYEQYF.

The CDR3 reads CASSYYGGGGYTF. The chain is built from TRBV6-5 and TRBJ1-2; TCRdb lists TRBD1, though no DNA is available to test this call. This CDR3 has 13 residues. The germline V gene encodes CDR1 MNHEY and CDR2 SVGAGI.